These 10 T cell receptor beta chains were sequenced from one sample in a study of CD8 T cells in ankylosing spondylitis. Notes on the study in general: In ankylosing spondylitis blood, a motif of eight highly homologous TCR beta variants appeared characteristic.

Using its own MiXCR run on the 5' RACE reads, TCRdb lists one record per CDR3 protein. Of fewer than 650,000 distinct CDR3 sequences in the sample, about an eighth are singletons; the top ten hold 6.5% to 7%. These receptors lack a known antigen. Sequencing input: blood, either unsorted or a sorted T cell fraction (not recorded which). These receptors were taken from a male donor with ankylosing spondylitis.

The V and J genes are TRBV20-1 and TRBJ2-7, with D perhaps matching TRBD1 (6 bases). Trimming pared 6 bases from V and 6 bases from J, leaving 12 bases between. Germline V gene data show CDR1 as DFQATT and CDR2 as SNEGSKA (reference sequence). This CDR3 region has 11 residues. Written as DNA, the CDR3 is TGCAGTGCCAGTGGACAGATCGAGCAGTACTTC. It encodes CSASGQIEQYF.

This clonotype was found a few times. The V gene is TRBV12-3 or TRBV12-4, the J gene TRBJ2-1; tentatively, D is TRBD2 (7 bases). Trimming took off 4 bases at V and 1 base at J, with 14 bases between the two ends. The CDR3 length is 16 residues. This CDR3 is CASSSSGRGSYNEQFF. Here the CDR3 DNA reads TGTGCCAGCAGTTCGTCGGGGAGGGGGTCCTACAATGAGCAGTTCTTC.

The chain's CDR3 is CAWRDGPDTEAFF. The CDR3 nucleotides are TGTGCCTGGAGGGATGGACCGGACACTGAAGCTTTCTTT. The V and J genes are TRBV30 and TRBJ1-1; no clear D. The CDR3 is 13 residues long. Germline V gene data show CDR1 as GTSNPN and CDR2 as SVGIG (reference sequence). V gave up 3 bases and J gave up 3 bases, with 11 bases separating them.

The chain links TRBV15 to TRBJ2-7, with D perhaps matching TRBD1 or TRBD2 (5 bases each). The CDR3 totals 15 residues. Germline CDR1 is LNHNV and CDR2 is YYDKDF (reference sequence). Trimming pared 8 bases from V and 3 bases from J, leaving 20 bases between. This chain's CDR3 is CATGVVGVGGYEQYF. The CDR3 bases are TGTGCCACCGGGGTTGTGGGAGTTGGGGGCTACGAGCAGTACTTC.

This sequence joins TRBV7-9 and TRBJ2-3, with D hard to call. Germline V gives CDR1 SEHNR, CDR2 FQNEAQ (reference sequence). The CDR3 has 15 amino acids. The V and J ends lost 0 bases and 6 bases respectively, with 13 bases between them. This chain's CDR3 is CASSLAAVRGDTQYF. CDR3 DNA: TGTGCCAGCAGCTTAGCGGCGGTTCGCGGTGATACGCAGTATTTT.

This clonotype has just a few counts. DNA for the CDR3: TGCAGTGCTCCTATAACAGTGAACACTGAAGCTTTCTTT. It specifies CSAPITVNTEAFF. The genes are TRBV20-1 and TRBJ1-1; D not resolved. This CDR3 comprises 13 residues. Trimming removed 5 bases at V and 0 bases at J, with 10 bases between. Germline V gives CDR1 DFQATT, CDR2 SNEGSKA (reference sequence).

The table lists this clonotype with a few counts. This sequence joins TRBV20-1 and TRBJ1-5; no firm D call. Trimming cost V 0 bases and J 3 bases, with 12 bases left between them. CDR1 and CDR2 (germline): DFQATT, SNEGSKA (reference sequence). This CDR3 comprises 15 residues. Here the CDR3 reads CSARDRAAFNQPQHF. The DNA of the CDR3 is TGCAGTGCTAGAGATCGGGCAGCTTTCAATCAGCCCCAGCATTTT.

V and J are TRBV20-1 and TRBJ2-3, with TRBD2 identical over 7 bases. The germline CDR1 and CDR2 sequences are DFQATT and SNEGSKA (reference sequence). V dropped 1 base and J dropped 3; count of bases not matched to a gene: 16. The CDR3 has 18 amino acids. CDR3 protein: CSARVTGGRAAGTDTQYF. The CDR3 DNA reads TGCAGTGCTAGAGTGACTGGCGGGAGAGCCGCAGGTACAGATACGCAGTATTTT.

The chain is built from TRBV6-2 or TRBV6-3 and TRBJ2-3, with D hard to call. V lost 2 bases and J 2 bases, leaving 5 bases between the germline ends. This CDR3 has 13 residues. CDR1 and CDR2 (germline): MNHEY, SVGEGT. CDR3 coding DNA: TGTGCCAGCAGTTACGGCAACACAGATACGCAGTATTTT. Translated, it gives CASSYGNTDTQYF.

This chain uses TRBV4-2 with TRBJ2-4, with 7 bases aligning to TRBD1. V lost 0 bases and J lost 4; bases outside the gene matches: 6. The CDR3 contains 16 residues. Germline V lookup: CDR1 LGHNA, CDR2 YNFKEQ. The CDR3 is CASSQDTGAAKNIQYF. The CDR3 DNA sequence: TGTGCCAGCAGCCAAGATACAGGGGCCGCTAAAAACATTCAGTACTTC.